The 12 T cell receptor beta chains in this list originate from one sample, sequenced in a study of blood T cell repertoires in COVID-19. Clones were read by immunoSEQ multiplex PCR, and TCRdb kept only the in-frame ones, dropping some. Of roughly 100,000 clones detected, over 75% appear once; the ten largest clones hold around 3.9%. Material: peripheral blood. These receptors all stem from a man between 45 and 60 years old with acute or convalescent COVID-19.

The chain combines TRBV7-9 with TRBJ1-2; D is ambiguous. The length of the CDR3 is 12 residues. V was cut by 5 bases and J by 1 base, with 5 bases left in between. CDR1 is SEHNR, CDR2 FQNEAQ, per germline (reference sequence). This chain's CDR3 is CASSPYNYGYTF. CDR3 in DNA: TGTGCCAGCAGCCCTTATAACTATGGCTACACCTTC.

Regarding this clone: The identical CDR3 is also encoded by other nucleotide sequences in the sample. The chain recombines TRBV30 with TRBJ1-5, with D hard to call. Germline V CDR1 and CDR2: GTSNPN, SVGIG (reference sequence). CDR3 size: 13 residues. V shed 0 bases and J shed 1 base, with 4 bases lying between them. CDR3: CAWSVRSNQPQHF. CDR3 in DNA: TGTGCCTGGAGTGTGAGGAGCAATCAGCCCCAGCATTTT.

The chain recombines TRBV28 with TRBJ2-1; 7 nucleotides line up with TRBD2. The CDR3 has 15 amino acids. Germline V gene data show CDR1 as MDHEN and CDR2 as SYDVKM. Losses at the gene ends were 7 bases for V and 9 bases for J; bases not matched to a gene: 15. In DNA, the CDR3 is TGTGCCAGCATCCCTGCGGGGGTAAGGGCGAGTGAGCAGTTCTTC. It specifies CASIPAGVRASEQFF.

The rearrangement links TRBV16 to TRBJ2-1, with 13 bases aligning to TRBD2. The CDR3 is 17 amino acids. V trimming: 0 bases; J trimming: 5 bases; junction bases outside the gene matches: 4. CDR1 KGHSY and CDR2 FQNENV come from the germline V gene. In nucleotides, the CDR3 is TGTGCCAGCAGCCAATCTGCGGGACTAGCGGGACACAATGAGCAGTTCTTC. Encoded protein: CASSQSAGLAGHNEQFF.

The V call is TRBV5-5, the J call TRBJ1-2; 7 bases fit TRBD1. Germline V gene lookup returns CDR1 SGHKS and CDR2 YYEKEE (reference sequence). The CDR3 consists of 15 residues. Losses at the gene ends were 0 bases for V and 7 bases for J; bases not matched to a gene: 9. The DNA for the CDR3 is TGTGCCAGCAGCTTGGCCTTGGGACAGATGATTGGCTACACCTTC. Translated: CASSLALGQMIGYTF. The variable domain in full, completed from reference TRBV5-5 and TRBJ1-2, reads DAGVTQSPTHLIKTRGQQVTLRCSPISGHKSVSWYQQVLGQGPQFIFQYYEKEERGRGNFPDRFSARQFPNYSSELNVNALLLGDSALYLCASSLALGQMIGYTFGSGTRLTVV.

The chain joins TRBV2 to TRBJ2-2, with D unresolved. This CDR3 contains 13 residues. Trimming stripped 7 bases from V and 7 bases from J, with 13 bases between. Germline V gives CDR1 SNHLY, CDR2 FYNNEI. CDR3 loop: CASKPLSVGELFF. CDR3 DNA sequence: TGTGCCAGCAAACCCCTCAGCGTCGGGGAGCTGTTTTTT.

The CDR3 reads CASSAGISNQPQHF. DNA of the CDR3: TGTGCCAGCAGCGCGGGGATTAGCAATCAGCCCCAGCATTTT. This chain joins TRBV5-8 and TRBJ1-5; D unresolved. This CDR3 spans 14 amino acids. Trimming left V 4 bases short and J 0 bases short, with 8 bases between. Germline CDR1 is SGHTS and CDR2 is YDEGEE.

The chain joins TRBV3-1 (or the pseudogene TRBV3-2) to TRBJ1-1; 10 nucleotides align to TRBD1. CDR1 is LGHDT, CDR2 YNNKEL, per germline (reference sequence). Unmatched junction bases numbered 4, after V lost 3 bases and J lost 6 bases. The CDR3 is made up of 14 amino acids. CDR3 in amino acids: CASSQGDRGSEAFF. In DNA, the CDR3 is TGTGCCAGCAGCCAGGGGGACAGGGGATCTGAAGCTTTCTTT.

CDR3 protein: CASSLQVRGAKNIQYF. Written as DNA, the CDR3 is TGTGCCAGCAGTTTACAGGTCAGGGGAGCCAAAAACATTCAGTACTTC. The chain links TRBV27 to TRBJ2-4, with D possibly being TRBD1 (6 bases). Trimming cost V 2 bases and J 0 bases, with 11 bases left between them. Germline V CDR1 and CDR2: MNHEY, SMNVEV (reference sequence). The CDR3 runs to 16 residues.

The chain has TRBV9 and TRBJ1-3; D possibly corresponds to TRBD1 (5 bases). Germline V gene sequence: CDR1 SGDLS, CDR2 YYNGEE. This CDR3 contains 14 residues. V was trimmed by 2 bases and J by 8 bases, leaving 14 bases between them. CDR3 amino acids: CASSVGTPGDTIYF. DNA of the CDR3: TGTGCCAGCAGCGTCGGGACTCCCGGGGACACCATATATTTT.

This chain links TRBV3-1 (or the pseudogene TRBV3-2) with TRBJ2-1; 9 bases line up with TRBD1. CDR1 and CDR2 (germline): LGHDT, YNNKEL (reference sequence). Trimming removed 0 bases from V and 1 base from J; junction bases left unmatched: 4. CDR3 length equals 17 residues. In DNA, the CDR3 is TGTGCCAGCAGCCAAGAAGGGACAGGGTTTTCCTACAATGAGCAGTTCTTC. Translation: CASSQEGTGFSYNEQFF.

The chain links TRBV5-1 to TRBJ1-1; TRBD1 is a possible D gene (6 bases). The CDR3 totals 16 residues. With 5 bases removed from V and 7 bases from J, the gap between germline ends came to 24 bases. Per the germline V gene, CDR1 is SGHRS and CDR2 is YFSETQ. CDR3 loop: CASRRTAASGNLEAFF. In nucleotides, the CDR3 is TGCGCCAGCAGACGGACAGCGGCCTCGGGGAACCTTGAAGCTTTCTTT.